These 31 T cell receptor beta chains were all obtained from the same sample, sequenced in a study of blood T cell repertoires in COVID-19. Some clones are missing from TCRdb's copy, which holds only in-frame ones; the method was immunoSEQ multiplex PCR. Here the sample spans tens of thousands of clones, about nine tenths being singletons. The material sequenced was peripheral blood. These receptors were collected from a man in his fifties or sixties with active COVID-19.

V gene TRBV12-3 or TRBV12-4 combines with J gene TRBJ2-1, with D perhaps TRBD1 (6 bases). The CDR3 runs 12 residues. Trimming left V 1 base short and J 8 bases short, with 6 bases between. The CDR3: CASSLGGHEQFF. The CDR3 coding sequence is TGTGCCAGCAGTTTAGGGGGGCATGAGCAGTTCTTC.

This clone was counted a single time. V gene TRBV13 combines with J gene TRBJ1-6; TRBD1 matches at 8 bases. The CDR3 is 16 amino acids. The V gene's germline CDR1 is PRHDT and CDR2 FYEKMQ (reference sequence). Germline trimming cut 3 bases from V and 0 bases from J; bases unmatched to any gene: 1. CDR3 in amino acids: CASSFGQGSYNSPLHF. CDR3 sequence (DNA): TGTGCCAGCAGCTTCGGACAGGGCTCCTATAATTCACCCCTCCACTTT.

The gene calls are TRBV7-6 and TRBJ2-6, with D maybe TRBD2 (5 bases). V dropped 10 bases and J dropped 0 bases, with 13 bases sitting between them. Per the germline V gene, CDR1 is SGHVS and CDR2 is FNYEAQ. The CDR3 extends over 15 amino acids. The DNA for the CDR3 is TGTGCCACCTCGACCGGGGACTCTGGGGCCAACGTCCTGACTTTC. It codes for CATSTGDSGANVLTF.

The chain links TRBV28 to TRBJ2-7; a weak D match, TRBD2 (6 bases). CDR3 length equals 13 residues. The ends were cut back, 7 bases at V and 0 bases at J, with 10 bases in the middle. Per germline, CDR1 MDHEN and CDR2 SYDVKM. CDR3 sequence (DNA): TGTGCCAGCATACGGCGGGGCTCCTACGAGCAGTACTTC. Its translation: CASIRRGSYEQYF.

The chain carries TRBV27 and TRBJ2-1; tentative D call: TRBD1 (6 bases). The CDR3 runs 16 residues. From germline, CDR1 is MNHEY and CDR2 SMNVEV (reference sequence). Trimming pared 6 bases from V and 6 bases from J, leaving 21 bases between. The CDR3 DNA is TGTGCCAGCAGCAGTTTAATGGCGACAGGAATCAATGAGCAGTTCTTC. Amino acid sequence: CASSSLMATGINEQFF.

By share of the sample, this clone is medium-sized. The chain joins TRBV7-9 to TRBJ2-2; D might be TRBD1 (6 bases). Trimming stripped 6 bases from V and 6 bases from J, with 14 bases between. In germline, CDR1 is SEHNR, CDR2 FQNEAQ (reference sequence). This CDR3 comprises 14 residues. CDR3 sequence (DNA): TGTGCCAGCAGGGACGGACAGTCCTCCGGGGAGCTGTTTTTT. It specifies CASRDGQSSGELFF.

The chain couples TRBV18 to TRBJ2-1; tentative D call: TRBD1 (5 bases). The CDR3 has 20 residues. CDR1 is KGHSH, CDR2 LQKENI, per germline. Between the trimmed V and J ends, which lost 0 bases and 3 bases, there was a span of 24 bases. Here the CDR3 DNA reads TGTGCCAGCTCACCACCGTGGGGTGGACGTCAGGGTTGGGTCTACAATGAGCAGTTCTTC. Protein: CASSPPWGGRQGWVYNEQFF.

The chain carries TRBV6-6 and TRBJ1-1, with a possible D match to TRBD1 (5 bases). V lost 2 bases and J 5 bases, leaving 12 bases between the germline ends. Germline V gives CDR1 MNHNY, CDR2 SVGAGI (reference sequence). This CDR3 has 14 amino acids. The CDR3 is CASSYNSRGTEAFF. The CDR3 nucleotides are TGTGCCAGCAGTTACAATAGCCGGGGGACTGAAGCTTTCTTT.

The rearrangement uses TRBV7-3 and TRBJ2-3; 8 positions match TRBD2. CDR3 length: 17 amino acids. CDR1 and CDR2 (germline): SGHTA, FQGTGA. Trimming removed 1 base from V and 2 bases from J; junction bases left unmatched: 8. The CDR3 DNA reads as TGTGCCAGCAGCTTAAGGGGCGGGAGGACTTACACAGATACGCAGTATTTT. Translated, it gives CASSLRGGRTYTDTQYF.

The chain joins TRBV27 to TRBJ2-7, with 8 bases identical to TRBD1. V was pared by 4 bases and J by 3 bases, with 5 bases of the junction left unmatched. The length of the CDR3 is 14 residues. Per germline, CDR1 MNHEY and CDR2 SMNVEV (reference sequence). The CDR3 DNA follows: TGTGCCAGCAGTTCGTGGACAGGGAACTACGAGCAGTACTTC. This gives the protein CASSSWTGNYEQYF.

In this sample, this clone turned up a few times. The gene calls are TRBV11-2 and TRBJ2-2; a weak D match, TRBD2 (6 bases). Germline lookup yields CDR1 SGHAT and CDR2 FQNNGV. There are 15 residues in the CDR3. V gave up 5 bases and J gave up 3 bases, with 13 bases separating them. CDR3 sequence reads: CASSAIPGDTGELFF. CDR3 in DNA: TGTGCCAGCAGCGCCATCCCGGGAGACACCGGGGAGCTGTTTTTT.

The chain links TRBV7-2 to TRBJ1-2, with a weak D call TRBD1 (6 bases). The germline V and J ends were trimmed by 2 bases and 7 bases, with 8 bases remaining between them. This CDR3 is built from 12 residues. The germline V gene has CDR1 SGHTA and CDR2 FQGNSA. The CDR3 spells CASSLSRGGYTF. The DNA of the CDR3 is TGTGCCAGCAGCTTATCCAGGGGTGGCTACACCTTC.

This chain uses TRBV4-1 with TRBJ1-1; 9 bases align to TRBD1. Germline V gene sequence: CDR1 MGHRA, CDR2 YSYEKL. The CDR3 runs 15 residues. The trim removed 1 base at V and 2 bases at J, leaving 2 bases unmatched. This chain's CDR3 is CASSQVGQGNTEAFF. The CDR3 DNA follows: TGCGCCAGCAGCCAAGTGGGACAGGGAAACACTGAAGCTTTCTTT.

The chain carries TRBV7-3 and TRBJ2-5, with 7 bases fitting TRBD2. Germline V gene sequence: CDR1 SGHTA, CDR2 FQGTGA. The CDR3 spans 15 residues. Germline trimming cut 5 bases from V and 5 bases from J; bases unmatched to any gene: 11. The CDR3 loop is CASSPSAGAGETQYF. DNA of the CDR3: TGTGCCAGCAGCCCAAGTGCGGGAGCGGGGGAGACCCAGTACTTC.

The chain employs TRBV29-1 and TRBJ2-1; the match to TRBD2 covers 9 bases. With 4 bases clipped from V and 15 bases from J, the junction kept 10 bases outside the gene matches. Germline V gives CDR1 SQVTM, CDR2 ANQGSEA. This CDR3 spans 12 amino acids. CDR3 protein: CSVGLADIRWFF. In DNA form, the CDR3 reads TGCAGCGTTGGACTAGCGGACATTCGGTGGTTCTTC.

The rearrangement links TRBV11-1 to TRBJ1-2; D perhaps matches TRBD1 (5 bases). V shed 5 bases and J shed 8 bases, with 18 bases lying between them. Per germline, CDR1 SGHAT and CDR2 FQDESV (reference sequence). This CDR3 is built from 14 residues. CDR3 amino acids: CASSPRWDSRGYTF. CDR3 nucleotide sequence: TGTGCCAGCAGCCCAAGATGGGACTCTAGGGGCTACACCTTC.

The chain employs TRBV19 and TRBJ2-1; D call uncertain. Deletions cut 7 bases from V and 0 bases from J, with 13 bases between. Per germline, CDR1 LNHDA and CDR2 SQIVND (reference sequence). The CDR3 runs to 15 residues. CDR3 in DNA: TGTGCCAGTAATGTATATCCGGGCTCCTACAATGAGCAGTTCTTC. Protein: CASNVYPGSYNEQFF.

The V and J genes are TRBV5-6 and TRBJ1-5; TRBD1 might be the D (6 bases). This CDR3 region has 15 residues. The germline V and J ends were trimmed by 0 bases and 2 bases, with 9 bases remaining between them. The V gene's germline CDR1 is SGHDT and CDR2 YYEEEE. DNA for the CDR3: TGTGCCAGCAGCTTGGACAGGACAGGCAATCAGCCCCAGCATTTT. As protein: CASSLDRTGNQPQHF.

The rearrangement links TRBV15 to TRBJ2-7; the match to TRBD1 covers 7 bases. Germline lookup yields CDR1 LNHNV and CDR2 YYDKDF (reference sequence). Trimming took 0 bases from V and 3 from J; bases not matched to a gene: 5. This CDR3 has 15 amino acids. CDR3 protein: CATSREPQGVYEQYF. The CDR3 nucleotides read TGTGCCACCAGCAGAGAGCCCCAGGGGGTCTACGAGCAGTACTTC.

The CDR3 protein is CASSLGGGSETQYF. Here the CDR3 DNA reads TGTGCCAGCAGCTTAGGGGGGGGGTCGGAGACCCAGTACTTC. The chain links TRBV11-3 to TRBJ2-5; TRBD2 aligns across 7 bases. Germline-derived CDR1 and CDR2 are SGHNT and YENEEA. This CDR3 has 14 residues. Unmatched junction bases numbered 4, after V lost 1 base and J lost 5 bases.

This clone has a single count. The V and J genes are TRBV21-1 and TRBJ2-7; the D call TRBD1 from the table was never checked on the DNA. TRBV21-1 is a documented pseudogene. The length of the CDR3 is 17 residues. This CDR3 reads CASSKGLLLGGGYEQYF. CDR3 DNA sequence: TGTGCCAGCAGCAAAGGATTGTTGTTAGGGGGCGGCTACGAGCAGTACTTC.

The CDR3: CASSPQGSAEAFF. CDR3 coding DNA: TGTGCCAGCTCACCACAGGGGTCCGCTGAAGCTTTCTTT. The rearrangement uses TRBV18 and TRBJ1-1; D possibly corresponds to TRBD1 (5 bases). Looked up from germline, CDR1 is KGHSH and CDR2 is LQKENI. The CDR3 consists of 13 residues. Trimming took 1 base from V and 6 from J, leaving 9 bases between them. Variable domain in full (rest from reference TRBV18 and TRBJ1-1): NAGVMQNPRHLVRRRGQEARLRCSPMKGHSHVYWYRQLPEEGLKFMVYLQKENIIDESGMPKERFSAEFPKEGPSILRIQQVVRGDSAAYFCASSPQGSAEAFFGQGTRLTVV.

The J gene is TRBJ2-3, the V gene TRBV5-1, with 10 nucleotides matching TRBD1. The CDR3 spans 16 residues. Germline V gene sequence: CDR1 SGHRS, CDR2 YFSETQ. J gave up 5 bases and V 0 bases, and 6 bases lay outside the gene matches. CDR3 coding DNA: TGCGCCAGCAGCTTGGCCAGGACAGGGGGTGGAGATACGCAGTATTTT. Translation gives CASSLARTGGGDTQYF.

CDR3 bases: TGTGCCAGCAGCGTAGGTTTGACAGGGCCCTCGAACACTGAAGCTTTCTTT. Encoded protein: CASSVGLTGPSNTEAFF. V usage is TRBV9 and J usage is TRBJ1-1; the match to TRBD1 covers 7 bases. Looked up from germline, CDR1 is SGDLS and CDR2 is YYNGEE. With 0 bases clipped from V and 1 base from J, the junction kept 9 bases outside the gene matches. The CDR3 contains 17 residues.

V gene TRBV2 combines with J gene TRBJ2-1, with 8 nucleotides matching TRBD2. Germline CDR1 and CDR2: SNHLY and FYNNEI. Unmatched junction bases numbered 10, after V lost 7 bases and J lost 5 bases. The CDR3 has 15 amino acids. CDR3 in amino acids: CASKGMAGGDNEQFF. CDR3 in DNA: TGTGCCAGCAAGGGTATGGCGGGAGGCGACAATGAGCAGTTCTTC.

The genes are TRBV5-6 and TRBJ1-1; a weak D match, TRBD1 (5 bases). The germline V gene has CDR1 SGHDT and CDR2 YYEEEE. Trimming left V 4 bases short and J 7 bases short, with 8 bases between. The CDR3 is made up of 11 amino acids. The CDR3 protein is CASSLDSEAFF. The CDR3 DNA reads TGTGCCAGCAGCCTCGACAGTGAAGCTTTCTTT.

The V gene is TRBV19, the J gene TRBJ2-1, with 7 bases lining up with TRBD2. Looked up from germline, CDR1 is LNHDA and CDR2 is SQIVND (reference sequence). The CDR3 runs 14 residues. J was trimmed by 0 bases and V by 6 bases; bases with no gene match: 2. The CDR3 region has the DNA TGTGCCAGTAGGCGGGAGACCTCCTACAATGAGCAGTTCTTC. Its protein product is CASRRETSYNEQFF.

The CDR3 region is CASSSRVQGFEQFF. The CDR3 nucleotides read TGTGCCAGCAGCTCCCGCGTCCAGGGTTTTGAGCAGTTCTTC. V and J are TRBV11-1 and TRBJ2-1; possible D gene TRBD1, 5 bases. CDR1 SGHAT and CDR2 FQDESV come from the germline V gene (reference sequence). The CDR3 sequence is 14 residues long. V dropped 4 bases and J dropped 9 bases, with 16 bases sitting between them. The full variable domain, in which reference TRBV11-1 and TRBJ2-1 provide the parts outside the CDR3, is EAEVAQSPRYKITEKSQAVAFWCDPISGHATLYWYRQILGQGPELLVQFQDESVVDDSQLPKDRFSAERLKGVDSTLKIQPAELGDSAMYLCASSSRVQGFEQFFGPGTRLTVL.

The gene calls are TRBV6-2 or TRBV6-3 and TRBJ2-2; TRBD2 matches 7 bases. CDR3 length equals 15 residues. V trimming: 5 bases; J trimming: 4 bases; junction bases outside the gene matches: 7. Germline V gene sequence: CDR1 MNHEY, CDR2 SVGEGT. In DNA, the CDR3 is TGTGCCAGCAGTCCCCAGCGGGACGGCACCGGGGAGCTGTTTTTT. Translation gives CASSPQRDGTGELFF.

This clone was seen a single time. The chain links TRBV28 to TRBJ1-1; 7 positions agree with TRBD1. Germline V CDR1 and CDR2: MDHEN, SYDVKM. V trimming: 7 bases; J trimming: 1 base; junction bases outside the gene matches: 3. This CDR3 is built from 13 residues. The CDR3 reads CASTWTGNTEAFF. The CDR3, as DNA: TGTGCCAGCACCTGGACAGGGAACACTGAAGCTTTCTTT.

This chain links TRBV5-1 with TRBJ2-7; TRBD1 matches at 9 bases. The V segment lost 4 bases and the J segment 5 bases; nucleotides outside the gene matches: 10. CDR3 length equals 15 residues. Germline-derived CDR1 and CDR2 are SGHRS and YFSETQ. CDR3 nucleotides: TGCGCCAGCAGCGGGCCGGACAGGGGAATCCACGAGCAGTACTTC. It codes for CASSGPDRGIHEQYF. The variable domain in full, completed from reference TRBV5-1 and TRBJ2-7, reads KAGVTQTPRYLIKTRGQQVTLSCSPISGHRSVSWYQQTPGQGLQFLFEYFSETQRNKGNFPGRFSGRQFSNSRSEMNVSTLELGDSALYLCASSGPDRGIHEQYFGPGTRLTVT.